Here is one TCR beta chain with its context. Its matching antigen is unknown. This specimen belongs to a study of blood T cell dynamics during melanoma immunotherapy. As for the study in general: Metastatic melanoma patients received first-line pembrolizumab or nivolumab plus ipilimumab. Whole-study results and caveats: Disease-control patients' PBMC repertoires became either more clonal or more diverse at W3.

Regarding time point: week 3, after first cycle of checkpoint inhibitor. DNA loading was fixed at 350 to 450 ng for all bulk PBMC samples. Produced via immunoSEQ multiplex PCR; TCRdb's table is partial and in-frame only. The sample lists over 9,000 clones; 84% were seen once. The TCR was taken from a human donor with melanoma. This sample comprised blood, obtained from a patient treated with checkpoint blockade.

This CDR3 reads CASSQRQGDQNTEAFF. CDR3 nucleotide sequence: TGCGCCAGCAGCCAAAGACAGGGGGATCAAAACACTGAAGCTTTCTTT. J is TRBJ1-1 and V is TRBV4-3; the match to TRBD1 covers 9 bases. V gave up 2 bases and J gave up 2 bases; unmatched junction bases: 6. The CDR3 has 16 residues. Germline V lookup: CDR1 LGHNA, CDR2 YSLEER.